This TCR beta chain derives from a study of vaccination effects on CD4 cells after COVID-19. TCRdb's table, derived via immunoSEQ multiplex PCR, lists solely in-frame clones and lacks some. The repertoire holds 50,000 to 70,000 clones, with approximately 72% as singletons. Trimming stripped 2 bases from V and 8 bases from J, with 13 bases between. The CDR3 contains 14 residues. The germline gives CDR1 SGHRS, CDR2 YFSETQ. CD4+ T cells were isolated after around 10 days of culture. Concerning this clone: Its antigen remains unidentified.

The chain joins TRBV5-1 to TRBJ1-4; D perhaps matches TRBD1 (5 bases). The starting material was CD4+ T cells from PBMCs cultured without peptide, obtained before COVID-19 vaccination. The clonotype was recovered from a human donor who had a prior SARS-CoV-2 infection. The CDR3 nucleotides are TGCGCCAGCAGCTTCTCAGGGTCCGGGGAAAAACTGTTTTTT. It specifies CASSFSGSGEKLFF.